A single sample is the source of the 30 T cell receptor beta chains below, sequenced in a study of radiotherapy plus CTLA-4 blockade in lung cancer (dated by TCRdb to between 2017 and 2018). Library generation was performed with the immunoSEQ multiplex PCR assay. TCRdb limited this immuneACCESS table to in-frame rearrangements with V and J called. A share of clones is missing; checked studies link under half to unresolved V genes, and the rest is unexplained. This sample lists approximately 110,000 clones; 70% to 85% were detected once. Clones ranked in the top ten supply 2.5% to 3.5% of the sample. The input for sequencing was peripheral blood, taken from a patient treated with radiotherapy plus ipilimumab. The receptors were sampled from a human donor with non-small cell lung cancer that progressed on radiotherapy plus ipilimumab. Some clones in this sample may be carry-over from other donors' samples.

The V and J genes are TRBV7-2 and TRBJ2-4; 7 bases agree with TRBD1. CDR1 is SGHTA and CDR2 is FQGNSA in the germline V gene. The trim removed 5 bases at V and 0 bases at J, leaving 7 bases unmatched. The CDR3 extends over 16 amino acids. The chain's CDR3 is CASSRNRGLAKNIQYF. The CDR3, as DNA: TGTGCCAGCAGCAGGAACAGGGGTCTAGCCAAAAACATTCAGTACTTC.

V is TRBV5-1 and J is TRBJ2-5; 12 bases align to TRBD1. This CDR3 spans 17 amino acids. CDR1 SGHRS and CDR2 YFSETQ come from the germline V gene. V trimming: 4 bases; J trimming: 5 bases; junction bases outside the gene matches: 12. CDR3 in DNA: TGCGCCAGCAGCATAAATGCCGGGACAGGGGGCGGTGAGACCCAGTACTTC. As protein: CASSINAGTGGGETQYF.

This clone was seen only once. This rearrangement joins TRBV7-3 to TRBJ1-1; D gene unclear. CDR1 and CDR2 from the germline V gene are SGHTA and FQGTGA. Trimming left V 4 bases short and J 0 bases short, with 12 bases between. The CDR3 contains 15 residues. The CDR3 loop is CASSSYPVMNTEAFF. CDR3 bases: TGTGCCAGCAGCTCCTACCCGGTCATGAACACTGAAGCTTTCTTT.

The chain carries TRBV5-1 and TRBJ2-3; D remains ambiguous. The CDR3 is made up of 12 amino acids. V lost 0 bases and J 5 bases, leaving 4 bases between the germline ends. Germline CDR1 is SGHRS and CDR2 is YFSETQ. Written as DNA, the CDR3 is TGCGCCAGCAGCTTGGACCGAGATACGCAGTATTTT. Its translation is CASSLDRDTQYF.

J is TRBJ1-5 and V is TRBV6-6, with 7 bases aligning to TRBD1. Germline CDR1 and CDR2: MNHNY and SVGAGI (reference sequence). Trimming at V came to 7 bases and at J to 2 bases, leaving 2 bases not matched to a gene. The CDR3 has 13 amino acids. The CDR3 coding sequence is TGTGCCAGCAATCAGGGGGGCAATCAGCCCCAGCATTTT. Its translation: CASNQGGNQPQHF.

The genes are TRBV4-3 and TRBJ1-5, with 10 bases matching TRBD1. The CDR3 sequence is 17 residues long. Germline-derived CDR1 and CDR2 are LGHNA and YSLEER. Unmatched junction bases numbered 11, after V lost 4 bases and J lost 5 bases. The CDR3 bases are TGCGCCAGCAGCCCTCGACTCTCCGGGACAGGGGATCAGCCCCAGCATTTT. Translated: CASSPRLSGTGDQPQHF.

This clone was seen a single time. The chain recombines TRBV6-4 with TRBJ2-2; D possibly uses TRBD1 or TRBD2 (5 bases each). Germline-derived CDR1 and CDR2 are MRHNA and SNTAGT. Between the trimmed V and J ends, which lost 5 bases and 3 bases, there was a span of 16 bases. The CDR3 length is 16 residues. This CDR3 reads CASSPSGTRDTGELFF. CDR3 sequence (DNA): TGTGCCAGCAGTCCCTCGGGGACGCGAGACACCGGGGAGCTGTTTTTT.

This chain connects TRBV7-3 to TRBJ2-3; the D is unclear. Germline V gene lookup returns CDR1 SGHTA and CDR2 FQGTGA. The V gene lost 0 bases and the J gene lost 11 bases, with 9 bases spanning the gap. The CDR3 consists of 12 residues. DNA of the CDR3: TGTGCCAGCAGCTTAACGGGCGTCCTGCAGTATTTT. This translates into CASSLTGVLQYF.

Only a few counts were recorded for this clone. The J gene is TRBJ2-2, the V gene TRBV2; 9 bases are shared with TRBD2. The CDR3 has 17 amino acids. CDR1 is SNHLY and CDR2 is FYNNEI in the germline V gene. J lost 1 base, V lost 1 base, and 4 bases had no gene match. CDR3 nucleotide sequence: TGTGCCAGCAGTGAAGGACTAGCGGCCCTGAACACCGGGGAGCTGTTTTTT. Residues: CASSEGLAALNTGELFF.

The chain uses TRBV20-1 and TRBJ1-6; D is uncertain. Trimming pared 6 bases from V and 10 bases from J, leaving 10 bases between. Germline lookup yields CDR1 DFQATT and CDR2 SNEGSKA (reference sequence). The CDR3 sequence is 11 residues long. The CDR3 region has the DNA TGCAGTGCCAAAGCAGGCTCACCCCTCCACTTT. Residues: CSAKAGSPLHF.

The chain links TRBV18 to TRBJ2-5; TRBD1 aligns across 9 bases. The CDR3 is made up of 14 amino acids. V lost 5 bases to trimming and J lost 5 bases; unmatched junction nucleotides: 6. CDR1 is KGHSH, CDR2 LQKENI, per germline. The CDR3: CASSTWTGEETQYF. CDR3 bases: TGTGCCAGCTCAACTTGGACAGGGGAGGAGACCCAGTACTTC. The full variable domain, in which reference TRBV18 and TRBJ2-5 provide the parts outside the CDR3, is NAGVMQNPRHLVRRRGQEARLRCSPMKGHSHVYWYRQLPEEGLKFMVYLQKENIIDESGMPKERFSAEFPKEGPSILRIQQVVRGDSAAYFCASSTWTGEETQYFGPGTRLLVL.

This clone came up once. CDR3 amino acids: CASSLATGGGQPQHF. As DNA, the CDR3 is TGTGCCAGCAGCTTGGCTACAGGGGGAGGTCAGCCCCAGCATTTT. The J gene is TRBJ1-5, the V gene TRBV5-4; 8 nucleotides line up with TRBD1. This CDR3 comprises 15 residues. The trim removed 0 bases at V and 6 bases at J, leaving 5 bases unmatched. The V gene's germline CDR1 is SGHNT and CDR2 YYREEE (reference sequence).

This clone is classed as medium-sized. V gene TRBV5-5 combines with J gene TRBJ2-1, with 9 nucleotides matching TRBD1. Germline CDR1 SGHKS, CDR2 YYEKEE (reference sequence). The CDR3 loop spans 16 amino acids. V trimming: 5 bases; J trimming: 10 bases; junction bases outside the gene matches: 16. DNA of the CDR3: TGTGCCAGCAGGGATCCAGGGACAGGGTTCTTGGGGGAGCAGTTCTTC. Protein product: CASRDPGTGFLGEQFF. The full variable domain, its missing parts supplied by reference TRBV5-5 and TRBJ2-1, is DAGVTQSPTHLIKTRGQQVTLRCSPISGHKSVSWYQQVLGQGPQFIFQYYEKEERGRGNFPDRFSARQFPNYSSELNVNALLLGDSALYLCASRDPGTGFLGEQFFGPGTRLTVL.

The V and J genes are TRBV18 and TRBJ2-6, with TRBD1 matching 10 bases. Germline CDR1 reads KGHSH; CDR2 reads LQKENI. V was pared by 6 bases and J by 2 bases, with 7 bases of the junction left unmatched. This CDR3 is 17 amino acids long. The chain's CDR3 is CASSREGTGAGANVLTF. The CDR3 region has the DNA TGTGCCAGCTCTCGAGAGGGGACAGGGGCTGGGGCCAACGTCCTGACTTTC.

The chain links TRBV5-1 to TRBJ2-5; perhaps TRBD1 as D (6 bases). The V gene's germline CDR1 is SGHRS and CDR2 YFSETQ. The germline V and J ends were trimmed by 2 bases and 2 bases, with 10 bases remaining between them. CDR3 length: 14 amino acids. DNA of the CDR3: TGCGCCAGCAGCTTCGTTCAGGGGCAAGAGACCCAGTACTTC. It is translated as CASSFVQGQETQYF. Based on the CDR3 plus reference TRBV5-1 and TRBJ2-5, the full variable domain is KAGVTQTPRYLIKTRGQQVTLSCSPISGHRSVSWYQQTPGQGLQFLFEYFSETQRNKGNFPGRFSGRQFSNSRSEMNVSTLELGDSALYLCASSFVQGQETQYFGPGTRLLVL.

On this clone itself: This sample includes further DNA sequences coding for the same CDR3. The chain couples TRBV5-1 to TRBJ2-3; no clear D. Germline CDR1 is SGHRS and CDR2 is YFSETQ. V shed 0 bases and J shed 6 bases, with 11 bases lying between them. There are 14 residues in the CDR3. The CDR3 DNA follows: TGCGCCAGCAGCTTGGGGGGTGGTTCGGATACGCAGTATTTT. Translating gives CASSLGGGSDTQYF.

V gene TRBV5-4 combines with J gene TRBJ2-1, with TRBD2 matching over 12 bases. The CDR3 loop spans 15 amino acids. Germline V gene sequence: CDR1 SGHNT, CDR2 YYREEE (reference sequence). Trimming took 3 bases from V and 9 from J; bases not matched to a gene: 7. CDR3 in DNA: TGTGCCAGCAGCTGGCTAGCGGGGGGGCGAAGTGAGCAGTTCTTC. This translates into CASSWLAGGRSEQFF.

This chain uses TRBV19 with TRBJ2-7; TRBD1 aligns across 9 bases. This CDR3 is built from 15 residues. Germline CDR1 and CDR2: LNHDA and SQIVND (reference sequence). J gave up 3 bases and V 9 bases, and 12 bases lay outside the gene matches. The CDR3 sequence is CASSGTGNSLYEQYF. The CDR3 DNA reads TGTGCCAGCTCCGGGACAGGGAACTCCCTCTACGAGCAGTACTTC.

The chain has TRBV4-2 and TRBJ2-7; 7 positions agree with TRBD1. The V gene end was trimmed by 8 bases and the J gene end by 0 bases; junction bases not matched to a gene: 7. This CDR3 contains 14 residues. Per germline, CDR1 LGHNA and CDR2 YNFKEQ. The CDR3 sequence: CASGRDSSSYEQYF. The CDR3 region has the DNA TGTGCCAGCGGCCGGGACAGCAGCTCCTACGAGCAGTACTTC.

A single count supports this clone. This sequence joins TRBV9 and TRBJ2-7; a possible D gene is TRBD2 (6 bases). This CDR3 has 12 residues. Trimming took off 4 bases at V and 7 bases at J, with 12 bases between the two ends. Germline V lookup: CDR1 SGDLS, CDR2 YYNGEE. The DNA of the CDR3 is TGTGCCAGCAGCCCCCCTGGGGGGGAGCAGTACTTC. Its translation: CASSPPGGEQYF.

The CDR3 protein is CASSPPGLASNEQFF. In nucleotides, the CDR3 is TGTGCCAGCAGCCCCCCGGGACTAGCTTCCAATGAGCAGTTCTTC. The V call is TRBV9, the J call TRBJ2-1, with 9 positions matching TRBD2. The CDR3 loop spans 15 amino acids. J gave up 6 bases and V 4 bases, and 8 bases lay outside the gene matches. Per germline, CDR1 SGDLS and CDR2 YYNGEE.

The genes are TRBV7-9 and TRBJ2-5; D gene uncertain. Trimming pared 8 bases from V and 9 bases from J, leaving 7 bases between. CDR1 is SEHNR and CDR2 is FQNEAQ in the germline V gene (reference sequence). The CDR3 covers 9 residues. Written as DNA, the CDR3 is TGTGCCAGCCGGATGGCCCAGTACTTC. Its protein is CASRMAQYF.

The chain recombines TRBV2 with TRBJ1-3; D is perhaps TRBD1 (6 bases). CDR3 size: 14 residues. The V end was cut by 7 bases, the J end by 2 bases, with 12 bases between. In germline, CDR1 is SNHLY, CDR2 FYNNEI. The DNA for the CDR3 is TGTGCCAGCAATCTAGACAGGACTGGAAACACCATATATTTT. Protein sequence: CASNLDRTGNTIYF.

V gene TRBV28 combines with J gene TRBJ2-7; D is uncertain. The V gene lost 5 bases and the J gene lost 2 bases, with 19 bases spanning the gap. Germline CDR1 MDHEN, CDR2 SYDVKM. The CDR3 totals 16 residues. The CDR3: CASSPLGLHPPYEQYF. The CDR3 DNA reads TGTGCCAGCAGTCCCCTAGGGCTCCACCCCCCCTACGAGCAGTACTTC. Combining the CDR3 with reference TRBV28 and TRBJ2-7 gives the whole variable domain DVKVTQSSRYLVKRTGEKVFLECVQDMDHENMFWYRQDPGLGLRLIYFSYDVKMKEKGDIPEGYSVSREKKERFSLILESASTNQTSMYLCASSPLGLHPPYEQYFGPGTRLTVT.

The rearrangement joins TRBV7-2 to TRBJ2-2; no definite D call. CDR1 and CDR2 from the germline V gene are SGHTA and FQGNSA. Deletions cut 7 bases from V and 5 bases from J, with 17 bases between. CDR3 length: 15 residues. CDR3 residues: CASTSSLTRTGELFF. The CDR3 DNA reads TGTGCCAGCACCTCATCGCTAACCCGGACCGGGGAGCTGTTTTTT.

The CDR3 protein is CASSQGYRGLTEAFF. The CDR3 nucleotides read TGTGCCAGCTCACAAGGTTACAGGGGGCTAACTGAAGCTTTCTTT. V gene TRBV18 combines with J gene TRBJ1-1; TRBD1 agrees at 9 bases. Trimming cost V 4 bases and J 5 bases; bases outside gene matches: 8. Germline loops: CDR1 KGHSH, CDR2 LQKENI. The CDR3 loop spans 15 amino acids.

The chain links TRBV7-3 to TRBJ1-3; D perhaps matches TRBD1 (5 bases). The CDR3 has 16 amino acids. Deletions cut 1 base from V and 2 bases from J, with 12 bases between. Germline lookup yields CDR1 SGHTA and CDR2 FQGTGA. CDR3 in DNA: TGTGCCAGCAGCTTAATAGGGTTGGGGGCTGGAAACACCATATATTTT. Its translation: CASSLIGLGAGNTIYF.

As concerns this clone: Other DNA sequences in the sample encode the same CDR3. The chain links TRBV28 to TRBJ2-2, with a weak D call TRBD2 (5 bases). V was shortened by 3 bases and J by 7 bases, with 15 bases between the two germline ends. This CDR3 spans 15 amino acids. Germline assignment: CDR1 MDHEN and CDR2 SYDVKM. The CDR3 DNA follows: TGTGCCAGCAGTTTCGGCATCGGTCGGGGCGGGGAGCTGTTTTTT. Translating it yields CASSFGIGRGGELFF.

This chain's CDR3 is CASSLEGWGYTF. CDR3 nucleotide sequence: TGTGCCAGCAGCTTAGAGGGATGGGGCTACACCTTC. This chain joins TRBV7-9 and TRBJ1-2; no clear D. The CDR3 contains 12 residues. Germline CDR1 and CDR2: SEHNR and FQNEAQ (reference sequence). V was shortened by 1 base and J by 8 bases, with 8 bases between the two germline ends.

This clone has only a few counts. The chain recombines TRBV5-3 with TRBJ2-5; D perhaps matches TRBD1 (6 bases). The better agreement between TRBJ2-7 and the DNA end casts doubt on the J call. TRBV5-3 belongs to the ORF category, with a function that is uncertain. The CDR3 sequence is 13 residues long. The CDR3 DNA is TGTGCCAGAAGCACCGCAGGGGCCCACGAGCAGTACTTC. This gives the protein CARSTAGAHEQYF.